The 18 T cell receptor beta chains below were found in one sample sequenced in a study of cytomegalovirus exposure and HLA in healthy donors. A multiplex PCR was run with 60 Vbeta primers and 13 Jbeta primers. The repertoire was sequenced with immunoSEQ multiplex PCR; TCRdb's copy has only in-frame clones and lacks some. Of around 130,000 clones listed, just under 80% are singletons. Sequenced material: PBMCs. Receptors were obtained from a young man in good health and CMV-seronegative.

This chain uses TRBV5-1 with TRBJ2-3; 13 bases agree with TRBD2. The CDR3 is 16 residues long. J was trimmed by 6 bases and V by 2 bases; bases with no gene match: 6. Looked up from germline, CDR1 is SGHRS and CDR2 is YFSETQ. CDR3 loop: CASSFGLAGVRDTQYF. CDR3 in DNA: TGCGCCAGCAGCTTTGGACTAGCGGGAGTCAGGGATACGCAGTATTTT.

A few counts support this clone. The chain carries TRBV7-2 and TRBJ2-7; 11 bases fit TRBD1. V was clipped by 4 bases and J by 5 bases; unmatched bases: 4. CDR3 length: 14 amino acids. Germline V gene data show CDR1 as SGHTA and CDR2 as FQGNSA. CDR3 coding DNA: TGTGCCAGCAGCTCAAGGGACAGGGGGAACGAGCAGTACTTC. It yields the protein CASSSRDRGNEQYF.

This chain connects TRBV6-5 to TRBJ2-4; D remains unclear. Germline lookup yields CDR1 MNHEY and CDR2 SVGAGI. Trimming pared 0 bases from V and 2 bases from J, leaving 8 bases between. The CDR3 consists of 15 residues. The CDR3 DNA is TGTGCCAGCAGTTACTCGCCTAGTACCAAAAACATTCAGTACTTC. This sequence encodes CASSYSPSTKNIQYF.

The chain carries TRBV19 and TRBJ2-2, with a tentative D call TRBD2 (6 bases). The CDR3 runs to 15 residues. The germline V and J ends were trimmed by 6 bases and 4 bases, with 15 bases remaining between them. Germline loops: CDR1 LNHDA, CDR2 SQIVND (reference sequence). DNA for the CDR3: TGTGCCAGTAGGCCACTAGCTTTAGGCACCGGGGAGCTGTTTTTT. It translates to CASRPLALGTGELFF.

This CDR3 reads CASSPQGREAFF. The CDR3 nucleotides are TGTGCCAGCAGCCCGCAGGGTCGAGAAGCTTTCTTT. The chain is built from TRBV5-4 and TRBJ1-1; D possibly corresponds to TRBD1 (5 bases). The V end lost 4 bases, the J end lost 8 bases, and 12 bases lay between the germline ends. Germline CDR1 SGHNT, CDR2 YYREEE (reference sequence). The CDR3 length is 12 residues. Based on the CDR3 plus reference TRBV5-4 and TRBJ1-1, the full variable domain is ETGVTQSPTHLIKTRGQQVTLRCSSQSGHNTVSWYQQALGQGPQFIFQYYREEENGRGNFPPRFSGLQFPNYSSELNVNALELDDSALYLCASSPQGREAFFGQGTRLTVV.

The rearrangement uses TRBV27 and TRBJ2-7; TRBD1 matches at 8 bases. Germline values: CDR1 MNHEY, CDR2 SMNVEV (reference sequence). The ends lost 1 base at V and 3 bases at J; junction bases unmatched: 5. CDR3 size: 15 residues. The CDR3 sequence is CASSLYRTGIYEQYF. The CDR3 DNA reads TGTGCCAGCAGTTTATATAGGACAGGGATCTACGAGCAGTACTTC.

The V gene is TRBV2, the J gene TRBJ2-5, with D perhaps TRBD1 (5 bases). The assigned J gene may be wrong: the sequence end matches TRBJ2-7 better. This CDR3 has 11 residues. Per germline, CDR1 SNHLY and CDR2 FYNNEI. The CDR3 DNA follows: TGTGCCAGCAGTGACAGGGCCGAGCAGTACTTC. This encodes CASSDRAEQYF.

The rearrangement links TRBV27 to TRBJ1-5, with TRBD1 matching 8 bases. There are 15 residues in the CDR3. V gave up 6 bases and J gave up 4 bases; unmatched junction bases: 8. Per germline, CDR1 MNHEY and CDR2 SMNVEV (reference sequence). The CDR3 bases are TGTGCCAGCAGCCCGGGACAGGTCCCTAATCAGCCCCAGCATTTT. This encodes CASSPGQVPNQPQHF.

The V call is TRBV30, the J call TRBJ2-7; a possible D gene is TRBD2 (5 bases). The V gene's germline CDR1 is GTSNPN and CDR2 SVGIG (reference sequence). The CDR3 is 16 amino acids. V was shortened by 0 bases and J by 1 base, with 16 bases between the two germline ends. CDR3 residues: CAWSVKRPSRSYEQYF. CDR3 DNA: TGTGCCTGGAGTGTAAAGAGGCCTAGCCGGTCCTACGAGCAGTACTTC.

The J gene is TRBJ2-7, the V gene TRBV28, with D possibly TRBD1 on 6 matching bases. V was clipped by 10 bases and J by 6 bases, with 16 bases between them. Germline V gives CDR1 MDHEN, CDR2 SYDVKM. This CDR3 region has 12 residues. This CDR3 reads CATNFQGREQYF. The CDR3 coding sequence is TGTGCCACAAACTTCCAGGGGCGCGAGCAGTACTTC.

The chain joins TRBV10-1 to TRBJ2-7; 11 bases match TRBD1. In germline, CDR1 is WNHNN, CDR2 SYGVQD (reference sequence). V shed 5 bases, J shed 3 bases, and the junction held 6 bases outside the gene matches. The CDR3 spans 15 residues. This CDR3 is CASSSSGTGGYEQYF. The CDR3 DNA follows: TGCGCCAGCAGTTCCTCCGGGACAGGGGGCTACGAGCAGTACTTC.

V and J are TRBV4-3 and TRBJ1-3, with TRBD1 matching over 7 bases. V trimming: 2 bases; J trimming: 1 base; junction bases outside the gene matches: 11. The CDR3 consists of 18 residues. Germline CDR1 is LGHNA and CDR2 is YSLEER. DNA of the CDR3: TGCGCCAGCAGCCAAATCTCGACAGGGAGGAGTTCTGGAAACACCATATATTTT. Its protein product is CASSQISTGRSSGNTIYF.

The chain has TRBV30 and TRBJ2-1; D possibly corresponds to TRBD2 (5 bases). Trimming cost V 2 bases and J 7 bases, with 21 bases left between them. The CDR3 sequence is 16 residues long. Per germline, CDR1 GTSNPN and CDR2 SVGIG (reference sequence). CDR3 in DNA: TGTGCCTGGAGTCCAGACCGGGCGGGCCCGGTTAATGAGCAGTTCTTC. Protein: CAWSPDRAGPVNEQFF.

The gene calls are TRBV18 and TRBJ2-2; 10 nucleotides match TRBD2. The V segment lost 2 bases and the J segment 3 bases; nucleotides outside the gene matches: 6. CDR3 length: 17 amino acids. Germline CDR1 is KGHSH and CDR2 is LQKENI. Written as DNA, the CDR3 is TGTGCCAGCTCACCAAACCTAGCGGGGGCGGACACCGGGGAGCTGTTTTTT. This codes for CASSPNLAGADTGELFF.

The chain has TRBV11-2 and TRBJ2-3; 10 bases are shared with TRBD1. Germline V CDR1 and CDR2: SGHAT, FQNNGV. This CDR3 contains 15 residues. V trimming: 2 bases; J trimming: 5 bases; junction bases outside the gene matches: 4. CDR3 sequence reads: CASSLWGQGRDTQYF. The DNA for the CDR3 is TGTGCCAGCAGCTTATGGGGACAGGGGCGAGATACGCAGTATTTT. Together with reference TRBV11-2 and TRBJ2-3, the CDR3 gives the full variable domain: EAGVAQSPRYKIIEKRQSVAFWCNPISGHATLYWYQQILGQGPKLLIQFQNNGVVDDSQLPKDRFSAERLKGVDSTLKIQPAKLEDSAVYLCASSLWGQGRDTQYFGPGTRLTVL.

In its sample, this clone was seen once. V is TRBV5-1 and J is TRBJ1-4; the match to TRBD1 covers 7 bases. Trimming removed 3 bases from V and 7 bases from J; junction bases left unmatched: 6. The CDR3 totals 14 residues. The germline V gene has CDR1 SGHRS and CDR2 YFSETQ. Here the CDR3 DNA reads TGCGCCAGCAGCTCGACAGGGTCGGGTGAAAAACTGTTTTTT. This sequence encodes CASSSTGSGEKLFF.

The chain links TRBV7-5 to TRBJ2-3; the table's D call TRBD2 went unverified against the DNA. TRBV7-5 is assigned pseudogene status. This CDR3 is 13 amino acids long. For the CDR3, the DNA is TGTGCCAGAAGCCCCTCCAGCACAGATACGCAGTATTTT. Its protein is CARSPSSTDTQYF.

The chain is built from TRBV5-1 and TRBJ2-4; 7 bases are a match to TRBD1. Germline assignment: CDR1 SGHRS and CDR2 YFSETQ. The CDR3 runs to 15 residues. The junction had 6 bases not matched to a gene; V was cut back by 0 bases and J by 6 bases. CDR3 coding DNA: TGCGCCAGCAGCTTGGAGACAGGGCGTTCAAACATTCAGTACTTC. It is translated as CASSLETGRSNIQYF.